This T cell receptor (beta chain) was observed in a study of T-cell memory formation after mild COVID-19. Study results and caveats: CD4/CD8 balance characterized clones contracting day 15 to 85, and CD4+ skew characterized later expanders.

There are a few counts of this clonotype. Its target is unknown. Unmatched junction bases numbered 7, after V lost 0 bases and J lost 2 bases. CDR1 and CDR2 (germline): KGHDR, SFDVKD. The length of the CDR3 is 18 residues. TCRdb re-derived calls from the 5' RACE reads in MiXCR, one entry per CDR3 protein. The sample has 550,000 to 650,000 distinct CDR3 sequences; around 15% are singletons. Sequences were obtained from PBMCs or a T cell subset sorted from them (not recorded which). This chain joins TRBV24-1 and TRBJ2-2; the match to TRBD2 covers 8 bases. The source of this sequence is an adult woman who had mild COVID-19 (a few samples of this study predate the infection). Cell type and time point are not known. CDR3 sequence (DNA): TGTGCCACCAGTGATTTGAGTTCCGGGAGGGGTAACACCGGGGAGCTGTTTTTT. Translation gives CATSDLSSGRGNTGELFF.